The clone carrying this T cell receptor (beta chain) was seen only once. The CDR3 extends over 16 amino acids. Trimming removed 2 bases from V and 1 base from J; junction bases left unmatched: 2. Germline CDR1 KGHSH, CDR2 LQKENI. Per the original data handling: Estimated nucleated cell counts came from reference gene primer amplification. Clones were sequenced by immunoSEQ multiplex PCR, and TCRdb holds only the in-frame ones, with some missing. V, J and clone size are those of that table, while D and trimming were read from the DNA. This repertoire shows approximately 94,000 clones, about 89% found once; its top ten account for 3.9%. This entry is derived from a study of blood T cell repertoires in COVID-19. Study details: Collection of acute and convalescent COVID-19 samples took place in the United States, Italy and Spain.

This chain connects TRBV18 to TRBJ2-3; 11 bases map to TRBD2. The source is a woman aged 50 to 60 in a cohort sampled during active COVID-19. The sequencing input was peripheral blood. The CDR3 nucleotides are TGTGCCAGCTCACCAGGGACTAGCGGCGGCACAGATACGCAGTATTTT. This translates into CASSPGTSGGTDTQYF.